This entry lists 5 T cell receptor beta chains sequenced from one sample in a study of PD-1 blockade in classical Hodgkin lymphoma. Time point indicated: newly diagnosed, previously untreated cHL patient sample. Isolated CD8+ T cells were derived from thawed PBMCs through magnetic negative selection. Data came from immunoSEQ multiplex PCR; TCRdb stores just in-frame clones and leaves some out. The table includes roughly 20,000 clones, approximately 90% detected once. The sequencing input was CD8+ T cells from blood. These receptors originate from a human donor with classical Hodgkin lymphoma.

The count of this clone is one. The genes are TRBV5-7 and TRBJ1-2; D is unclear. TRBV5-7 is an open reading frame, and its role is uncertain. This CDR3 is built from 14 residues. The V end lost 6 bases, the J end lost 7 bases, and 19 bases lay between the germline ends. Here the CDR3 reads CASTEALFEGGYTF. In DNA form, the CDR3 reads TGTGCCAGCACCGAGGCCCTATTTGAGGGTGGCTACACCTTC.

V gene TRBV5-1 combines with J gene TRBJ1-5, with 7 nucleotides matching TRBD1. This CDR3 has 14 amino acids. The V gene's germline CDR1 is SGHRS and CDR2 YFSETQ. V lost 4 bases to trimming and J lost 2 bases; unmatched junction nucleotides: 3. CDR3: CASSDGQGNQPQHF. CDR3 nucleotides: TGCGCCAGCAGCGACGGACAGGGCAATCAGCCCCAGCATTTT.

This clone appeared a single time. The rearrangement uses TRBV5-8 and TRBJ1-1, with 11 positions matching TRBD1. Germline-derived CDR1 and CDR2 are SGHTS and YDEGEE. The CDR3 is 17 residues long. V shed 0 bases, J shed 5 bases, and the junction held 9 bases outside the gene matches. The CDR3 DNA follows: TGTGCCAGCAGCTTGGCTTCCTCGGGGACAGGGGGAACTGAAGCTTTCTTT. Translated: CASSLASSGTGGTEAFF. Full variable domain (remainder filled in from reference TRBV5-8 and TRBJ1-1): EAGVTQSPTHLIKTRGQQATLRCSPISGHTSVYWYQQALGLGLQFLLWYDEGEERNRGNFPPRFSGRQFPNYSSELNVNALELEDSALYLCASSLASSGTGGTEAFFGQGTRLTVV.

This clone was detected once. V and J are TRBV4-2 and TRBJ1-3, with D perhaps TRBD1 (5 bases). With 0 bases removed from V and 5 bases from J, the gap between germline ends came to 14 bases. This CDR3 region has 16 residues. Germline loops: CDR1 LGHNA, CDR2 YNFKEQ. The CDR3 DNA reads as TGTGCCAGCAGCCAAGATAGTGCAGGGCTGCGAAACACCATATATTTT. Protein product: CASSQDSAGLRNTIYF.

V usage is TRBV5-1 and J usage is TRBJ1-2; 7 positions agree with TRBD1. Trimming took 0 bases from V and 0 from J; bases not matched to a gene: 8. From germline, CDR1 is SGHRS and CDR2 YFSETQ. The length of the CDR3 is 17 residues. The CDR3 is CASSLVDRADTNYGYTF. The CDR3 DNA sequence: TGCGCCAGCAGCTTGGTCGACAGGGCGGACACTAACTATGGCTACACCTTC.